This T cell receptor (beta chain) originates from a study of T cell repertoires in cytomegalovirus infection. The overall study: Through public TCR beta signatures, both CMV infection and matching HLA type were indicated. Study outcomes and limitations: The cumulative frequency of public TCR beta families distinguished individuals who carried CMV together with the relevant HLA.

This clonotype has just a few counts. Antigen: not known. TCRdb redid the calling of the reads with MiXCR, one entry per CDR3 protein. The sample includes some 390,000 distinct CDR3 sequences, about a sixth of them seen just once. The clonotype originates from a human donor in good health (CMV status not recorded). Some clones in this sample may be carry-over from other donors' samples. Specimen: PBMCs.

As DNA, the CDR3 is TGTGCCAGCAGCAAATCGACAGGGGAAGACCAAGAGACCCAGTACTTC. This gives the protein CASSKSTGEDQETQYF. The chain uses TRBV5-5 and TRBJ2-5, with 8 bases identical to TRBD1. Trimming removed 4 bases from V and 0 bases from J; junction bases left unmatched: 8. The CDR3 has 16 amino acids. In germline, CDR1 is SGHKS, CDR2 YYEKEE (reference sequence).